A selection of T cell receptor beta chains follows, all from one sample in a study of T cell changes during pregnancy in multiple sclerosis. Sequenced by immunoSEQ multiplex PCR; TCRdb stores in-frame clones only, minus some. The sample records about 110,000 clones, around 92% being singletons. The specimen was peripheral blood, collected after pregnancy. Source of these receptors: a female donor with multiple sclerosis, enrolled in a pregnancy study. Both conserved end residues are part of each CDR3. The D gene is left open where the match is weak. Expanded clones are given a class, and other clones once, few, many or no size at all.

abundance	v_gene	d_gene	j_gene	CDR3aa	CDR3nt
-	TRBV7-9	TRBD2	TRBJ2-7	CASSRLAGDHEQYF	TGTGCCAGCAGTCGACTAGCGGGAGACCACGAGCAGTACTTC
once	TRBV2	-	TRBJ1-1	CASSVEGSNTEAFF	TGTGCCAGCAGTGTGGAGGGATCGAACACTGAAGCTTTCTTT
-	TRBV7-6	TRBD1	TRBJ2-1	CASSVKPGQGPYNEQFF	TGTGCCAGCAGCGTCAAGCCGGGACAGGGGCCCTACAATGAGCAGTTCTTC
-	TRBV19	-	TRBJ2-5	CASSIRQQETQYF	TGTGCCAGTAGTATTCGACAACAGGAGACCCAGTACTTC
-	TRBV9	TRBD2	TRBJ2-1	CASSALSGIGNEQFF	TGTGCCAGCAGCGCCCTTAGCGGGATCGGGAATGAGCAGTTCTTC
-	TRBV5-6	-	TRBJ1-6	CASSFRGSNSPLHF	TGTGCCAGCAGCTTCAGGGGAAGTAATTCACCCCTCCACTTT
few	TRBV28	-	TRBJ1-1	CASSDTLNTEAFF	TGTGCCAGCAGTGACACCCTGAACACTGAAGCTTTCTTT
-	TRBV10-3	TRBD1	TRBJ1-1	CAITRGTDTEAFF	TGTGCCATCACAAGGGGGACAGACACTGAAGCTTTCTTT
-	TRBV2	TRBD1	TRBJ2-7	CASSGGQASSYEQYF	TGTGCCAGCAGTGGGGGACAGGCTAGCTCCTACGAGCAGTACTTC
-	TRBV9	TRBD2	TRBJ2-3	CASSVGAGGRGTDTQYF	TGTGCCAGCAGCGTAGGAGCGGGGGGGCGGGGCACAGATACGCAGTATTTT
-	TRBV14	-	TRBJ1-2	CASSQDRIPGQGYTF	TGTGCCAGCAGCCAAGATAGAATCCCAGGGCAAGGCTACACCTTC
-	TRBV7-2	-	TRBJ1-6	CASSGRGTYNSPLHF	TGTGCCAGCAGTGGGAGGGGCACCTATAATTCACCCCTCCACTTT
-	TRBV28	-	TRBJ2-2	CASRRAGGELFF	TGTGCCAGCAGGCGGGCGGGCGGGGAGCTGTTTTTT
-	TRBV28	-	TRBJ1-1	CASSLVDRLNTEAFF	TGTGCCAGCAGTTTAGTAGACAGATTGAACACTGAAGCTTTCTTT
-	TRBV7-9	-	TRBJ2-1	CASSLGETSSSEQFF	TGTGCCAGCAGCTTAGGAGAAACTAGCTCGAGTGAGCAGTTCTTC
-	TRBV7-2	TRBD1	TRBJ2-7	CASSWDRQSSYEQYF	TGTGCCAGCAGCTGGGACAGGCAGAGCTCCTACGAGCAGTACTTC
few	TRBV6-6	-	TRBJ1-1	CASSYRGWNTEAFF	TGTGCCAGCAGTTACCGGGGGTGGAACACTGAAGCTTTCTTT
-	TRBV30	TRBD1	TRBJ2-7	CACLSRGRNEQYF	TGTGCCTGTCTGAGCAGGGGGCGAAACGAGCAGTACTTC
-	TRBV5-6	TRBD2	TRBJ2-1	CASSATVLAGGLYNEQFF	TGTGCCAGCAGCGCCACCGTGCTAGCGGGAGGACTTTACAATGAGCAGTTCTTC
-	TRBV10-1	TRBD1	TRBJ1-1	CASSASGGLEAFF	TGCGCCAGCAGTGCATCAGGGGGATTGGAAGCTTTCTTT
-	TRBV4-1	-	TRBJ1-4	CASSLRITGIGEKLFF	TGCGCCAGCAGCCTTAGAATAACAGGGATAGGAGAAAAACTGTTTTTT
-	TRBV2	-	TRBJ1-2	CASSGVGGDGGDYGYTF	TGTGCCAGCAGTGGCGTAGGGGGGGACGGCGGAGACTATGGCTACACCTTC
-	TRBV5-1	TRBD1	TRBJ1-6	CASSSLSPGQGIFSSYNSPLHF	TGCGCCAGCAGCTCACTGTCACCGGGACAGGGGATTTTCAGCTCCTATAATTCACCCCTCCACTTT
-	TRBV27	-	TRBJ2-7	CASRRTSRGRYEQYF	TGTGCCAGCAGGAGAACGTCACGTGGGAGGTACGAGCAGTACTTC
-	TRBV9	TRBD2	TRBJ2-7	CASSFEAGVGDEQYF	TGTGCCAGCAGCTTTGAAGCGGGAGTTGGTGACGAGCAGTACTTC
-	TRBV9	-	TRBJ1-3	CASQAGISGNTIYF	TGTGCCAGCCAAGCGGGGATCTCTGGAAACACCATATATTTT
-	TRBV5-6	-	TRBJ2-1	CASSLGGGSYNEQFF	TGTGCCAGCAGCTTAGGGGGGGGCTCCTACAATGAGCAGTTCTTC
-	TRBV7-8	TRBD1	TRBJ1-5	CASSLAEQGAWGQPQHF	TGTGCCAGCAGCTTAGCGGAGCAGGGGGCTTGGGGTCAGCCCCAGCATTTT
-	TRBV28	-	TRBJ2-2	CASSLSGPNTGELFF	TGTGCCAGCAGTTTAAGCGGGCCGAACACCGGGGAGCTGTTTTTT
once	TRBV29-1	TRBD1	TRBJ2-1	CSVEDLGQVNFEQFF	TGCAGCGTTGAAGACCTTGGACAGGTGAACTTTGAGCAGTTCTTC
-	TRBV7-9	TRBD2	TRBJ2-3	CASSLRLAYTDTQYF	TGTGCCAGCAGCTTAAGACTAGCGTACACAGATACGCAGTATTTT
-	TRBV11-1	TRBD1	TRBJ1-2	CASSESRDRGPFNYGYTF	TGTGCCAGCAGCGAGAGCCGGGACAGGGGGCCCTTTAACTATGGCTACACCTTC
-	TRBV27	-	TRBJ1-2	CASSLGAHYGYTF	TGTGCCAGCAGTTTGGGGGCCCACTATGGCTACACCTTC
-	TRBV18	-	TRBJ1-2	CASSPKSNYGYTF	TGTGCCAGCTCACCTAAGAGTAACTATGGCTACACCTTC
-	TRBV9	-	TRBJ1-2	CASSVGGDVDGYTF	TGTGCCAGCAGCGTAGGAGGAGACGTAGATGGCTACACCTTC
once	TRBV4-1	TRBD1	TRBJ1-3	CASSLRPDRSGSGNTIYF	TGCGCCAGCAGCCTAAGGCCGGACAGGTCGGGGTCTGGAAACACCATATATTTT